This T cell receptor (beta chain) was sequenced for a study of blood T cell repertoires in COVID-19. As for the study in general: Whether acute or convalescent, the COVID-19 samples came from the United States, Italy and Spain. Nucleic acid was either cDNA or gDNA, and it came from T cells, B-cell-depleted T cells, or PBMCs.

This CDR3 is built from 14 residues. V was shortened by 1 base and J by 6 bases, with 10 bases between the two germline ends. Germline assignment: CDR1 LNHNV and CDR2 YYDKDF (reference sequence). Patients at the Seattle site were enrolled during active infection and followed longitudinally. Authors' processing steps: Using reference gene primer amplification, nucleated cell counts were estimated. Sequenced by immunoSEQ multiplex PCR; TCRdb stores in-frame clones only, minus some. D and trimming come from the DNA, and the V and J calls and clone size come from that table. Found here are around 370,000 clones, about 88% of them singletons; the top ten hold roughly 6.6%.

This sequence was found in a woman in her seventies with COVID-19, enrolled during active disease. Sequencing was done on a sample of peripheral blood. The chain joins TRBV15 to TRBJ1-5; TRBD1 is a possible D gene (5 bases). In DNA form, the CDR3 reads TGTGCCACCAGCAGAGGGGGGGAAGCTCAGCCCCAGCATTTT. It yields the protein CATSRGGEAQPQHF.